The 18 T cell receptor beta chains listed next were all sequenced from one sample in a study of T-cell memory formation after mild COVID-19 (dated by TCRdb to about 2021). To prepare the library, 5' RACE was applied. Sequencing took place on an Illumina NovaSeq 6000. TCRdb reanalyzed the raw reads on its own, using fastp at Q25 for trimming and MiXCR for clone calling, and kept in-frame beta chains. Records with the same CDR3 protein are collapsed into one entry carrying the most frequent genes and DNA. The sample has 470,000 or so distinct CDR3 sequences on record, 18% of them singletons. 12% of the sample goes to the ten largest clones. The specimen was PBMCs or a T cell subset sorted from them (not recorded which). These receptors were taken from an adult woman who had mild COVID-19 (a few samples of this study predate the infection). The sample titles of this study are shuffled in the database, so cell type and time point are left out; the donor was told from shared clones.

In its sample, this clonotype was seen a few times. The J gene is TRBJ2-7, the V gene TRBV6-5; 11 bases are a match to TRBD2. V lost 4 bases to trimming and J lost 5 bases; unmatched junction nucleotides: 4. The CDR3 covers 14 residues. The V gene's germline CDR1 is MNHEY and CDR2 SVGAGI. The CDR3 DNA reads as TGTGCCAGCAGTTCAACTAGCGGGGGAGACGAGCAGTACTTC. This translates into CASSSTSGGDEQYF.

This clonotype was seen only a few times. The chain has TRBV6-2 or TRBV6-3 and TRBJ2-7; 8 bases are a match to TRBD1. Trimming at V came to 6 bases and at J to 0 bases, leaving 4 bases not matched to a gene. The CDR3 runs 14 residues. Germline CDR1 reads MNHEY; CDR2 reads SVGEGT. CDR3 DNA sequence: TGTGCCAGCAGGTACGGGACAGGCTCCTACGAGCAGTACTTC. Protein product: CASRYGTGSYEQYF.

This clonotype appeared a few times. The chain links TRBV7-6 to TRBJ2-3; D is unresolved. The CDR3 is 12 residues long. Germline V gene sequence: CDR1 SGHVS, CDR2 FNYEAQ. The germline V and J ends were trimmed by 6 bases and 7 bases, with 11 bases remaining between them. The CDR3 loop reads CASSSTVNTQYF. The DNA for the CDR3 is TGTGCCAGCAGTTCCACGGTGAATACGCAGTATTTT.

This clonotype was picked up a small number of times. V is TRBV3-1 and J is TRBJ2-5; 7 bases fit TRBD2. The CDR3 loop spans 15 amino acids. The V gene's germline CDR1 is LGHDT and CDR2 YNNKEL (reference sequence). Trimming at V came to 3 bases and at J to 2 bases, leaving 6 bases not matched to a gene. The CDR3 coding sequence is TGTGCCAGCAGCCAGGCGTCTAGCGGACAAGAGACCCAGTACTTC. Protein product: CASSQASSGQETQYF.

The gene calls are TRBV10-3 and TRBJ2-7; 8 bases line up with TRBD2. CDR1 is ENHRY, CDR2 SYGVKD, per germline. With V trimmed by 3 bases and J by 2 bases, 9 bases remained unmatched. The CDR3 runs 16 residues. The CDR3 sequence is CAISDVGLVLTYEQYF. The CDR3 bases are TGTGCCATCAGTGATGTGGGACTAGTCCTCACCTACGAGCAGTACTTC.

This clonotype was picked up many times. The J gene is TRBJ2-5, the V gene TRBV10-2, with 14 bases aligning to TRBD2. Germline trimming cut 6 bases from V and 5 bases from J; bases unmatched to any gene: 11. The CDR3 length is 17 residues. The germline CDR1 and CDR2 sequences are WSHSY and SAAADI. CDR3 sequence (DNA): TGCGCCAGCAGCCACACGGGACTAGCGGGGGTAAAGGAGACCCAGTACTTC. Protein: CASSHTGLAGVKETQYF.

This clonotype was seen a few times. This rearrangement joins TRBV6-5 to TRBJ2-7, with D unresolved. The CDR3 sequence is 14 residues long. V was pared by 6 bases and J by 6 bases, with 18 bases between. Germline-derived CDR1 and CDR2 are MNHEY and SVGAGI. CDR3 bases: TGTGCCAGCAGACGGCACATCCTGAGTTCCGAGCAGTACTTC. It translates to CASRRHILSSEQYF.

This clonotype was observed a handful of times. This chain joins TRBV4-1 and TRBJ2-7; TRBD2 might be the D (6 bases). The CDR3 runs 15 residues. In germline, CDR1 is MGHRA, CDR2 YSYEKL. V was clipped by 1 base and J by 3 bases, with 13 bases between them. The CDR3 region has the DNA TGCGCCAGCAGCCAAGGGAGCGGGCCTCACTACGAGCAGTACTTC. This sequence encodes CASSQGSGPHYEQYF.

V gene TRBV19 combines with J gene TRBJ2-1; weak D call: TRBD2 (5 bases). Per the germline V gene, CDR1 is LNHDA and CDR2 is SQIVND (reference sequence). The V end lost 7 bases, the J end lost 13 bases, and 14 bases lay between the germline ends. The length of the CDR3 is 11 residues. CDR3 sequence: CASKQKGDQFF. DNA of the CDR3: TGTGCCAGTAAACAGAAGGGAGATCAGTTCTTC.

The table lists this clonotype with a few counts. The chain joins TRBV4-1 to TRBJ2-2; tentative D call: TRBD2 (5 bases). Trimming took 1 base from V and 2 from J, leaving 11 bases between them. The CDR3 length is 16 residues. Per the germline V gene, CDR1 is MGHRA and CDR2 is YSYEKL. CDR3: CASSQAQRLNTGELFF. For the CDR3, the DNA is TGCGCCAGCAGCCAAGCCCAGCGGCTTAACACCGGGGAGCTGTTTTTT.

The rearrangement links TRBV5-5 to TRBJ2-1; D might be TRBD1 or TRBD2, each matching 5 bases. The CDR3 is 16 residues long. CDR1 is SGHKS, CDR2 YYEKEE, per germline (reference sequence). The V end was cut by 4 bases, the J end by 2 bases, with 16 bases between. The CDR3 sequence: CASSIKGRLAYNEQFF. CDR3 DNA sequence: TGTGCCAGCAGCATAAAGGGACGCCTAGCCTACAATGAGCAGTTCTTC. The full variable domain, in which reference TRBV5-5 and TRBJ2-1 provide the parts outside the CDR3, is DAGVTQSPTHLIKTRGQQVTLRCSPISGHKSVSWYQQVLGQGPQFIFQYYEKEERGRGNFPDRFSARQFPNYSSELNVNALLLGDSALYLCASSIKGRLAYNEQFFGPGTRLTVL.

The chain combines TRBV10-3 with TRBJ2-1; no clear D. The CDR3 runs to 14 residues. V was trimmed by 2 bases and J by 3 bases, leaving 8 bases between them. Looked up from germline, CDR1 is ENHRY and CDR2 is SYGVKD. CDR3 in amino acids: CAISEAADYNEQFF. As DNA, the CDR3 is TGTGCCATCAGTGAGGCGGCTGACTACAATGAGCAGTTCTTC.

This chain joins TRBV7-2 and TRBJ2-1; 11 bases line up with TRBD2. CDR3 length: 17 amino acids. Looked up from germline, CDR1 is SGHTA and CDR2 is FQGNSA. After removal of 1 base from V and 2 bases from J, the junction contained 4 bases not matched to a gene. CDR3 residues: CASSLGSGRVTYNEQFF. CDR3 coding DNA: TGTGCCAGCAGCTTAGGTAGCGGGAGGGTAACCTACAATGAGCAGTTCTTC.

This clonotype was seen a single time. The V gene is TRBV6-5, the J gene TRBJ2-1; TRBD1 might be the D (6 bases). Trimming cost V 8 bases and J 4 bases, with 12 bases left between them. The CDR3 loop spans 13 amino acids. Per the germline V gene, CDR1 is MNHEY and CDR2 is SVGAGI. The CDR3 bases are TGTGCCAGCGGAAGACAGGATTACAATGAGCAGTTCTTC. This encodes CASGRQDYNEQFF.

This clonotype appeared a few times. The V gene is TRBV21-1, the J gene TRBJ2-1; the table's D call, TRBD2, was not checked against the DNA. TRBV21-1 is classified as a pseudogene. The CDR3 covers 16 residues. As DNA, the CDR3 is TGTGCCAGCACCTCCTACGGGGCTAGCAGATACAATGAGCAGTTCTTC. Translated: CASTSYGASRYNEQFF.

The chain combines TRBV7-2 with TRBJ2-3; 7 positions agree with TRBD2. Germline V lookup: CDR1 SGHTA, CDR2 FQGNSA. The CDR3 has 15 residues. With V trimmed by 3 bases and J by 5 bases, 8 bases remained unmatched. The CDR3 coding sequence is TGTGCCAGCAGCTTTTACGGGACTATGGGAGATACGCAGTATTTT. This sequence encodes CASSFYGTMGDTQYF.

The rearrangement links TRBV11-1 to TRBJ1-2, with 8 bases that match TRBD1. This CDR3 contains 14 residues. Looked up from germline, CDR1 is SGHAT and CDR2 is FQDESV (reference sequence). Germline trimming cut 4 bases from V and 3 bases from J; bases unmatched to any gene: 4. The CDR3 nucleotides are TGTGCCAGCAGCTCGACAGGGGTCGACTATGGCTACACCTTC. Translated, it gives CASSSTGVDYGYTF.

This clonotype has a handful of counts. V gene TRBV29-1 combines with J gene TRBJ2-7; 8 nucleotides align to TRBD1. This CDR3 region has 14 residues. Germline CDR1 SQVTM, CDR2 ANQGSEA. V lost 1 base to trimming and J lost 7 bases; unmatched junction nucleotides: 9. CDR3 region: CSVEANTGGREQYF. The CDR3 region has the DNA TGCAGCGTTGAAGCTAACACAGGGGGGAGAGAGCAGTACTTC.